This record covers a single T cell receptor (beta chain). Its antigen is undetermined. Germline assignment: CDR1 SGHTA and CDR2 FQGNSA. Trimming shortened V by 1 base and J by 15 bases, and 13 bases separated the two germline ends. The length of the CDR3 is 12 residues. This entry comes from a study of cytomegalovirus exposure and HLA in healthy donors. Primers included in the PCR were 60 Vbeta and 13 Jbeta primers. The method was immunoSEQ multiplex PCR; TCRdb's version includes in-frame clones alone and lacks a portion of them. This table holds about 150,000 clones, 80% found once. Study-level results: Most CMV-associated TCR beta chains appeared HLA-restricted in a later analysis. Only CMV serostatus was available as immune exposure information.

The chain is built from TRBV7-2 and TRBJ2-1, with D perhaps TRBD2 (6 bases). The receptor was derived from a man younger than 45 in good health and CMV-seropositive. What was sequenced was PBMCs. The CDR3 spells CASSLVREWVFF. CDR3 in DNA: TGTGCCAGCAGCTTAGTACGGGAGTGGGTGTTCTTC.